This T cell receptor beta chain was sequenced during a study of control samples from healthy donors and cancer patients. Data came from immunoSEQ multiplex PCR; TCRdb stores just in-frame clones and leaves some out. The sample consists of about 120,000 clones, about nine tenths of them appearing once. The germline V gene encodes CDR1 MNHEY and CDR2 SVGAGI. V lost 0 bases and J lost 8, with 13 bases in between. The CDR3 loop spans 14 amino acids. The sequenced sample was blood. V gene TRBV6-5 combines with J gene TRBJ1-2, with D unresolved. This clonotype was obtained from a man aged 35-49 years in good health. Here the CDR3 reads CASSYSTEVGGYTF. The DNA of the CDR3 is TGTGCCAGCAGTTACTCGACGGAGGTCGGAGGCTACACCTTC.